A selection of T cell receptor beta chains follows, all from one sample in a study of Ad26.COV2.S vaccination and SARS-CoV-2 variants. This table comes from immunoSEQ multiplex PCR, and its TCRdb copy is limited to in-frame clones, with some not included. This table has about 450,000 clones, roughly nine tenths appearing once. Sample: peripheral blood, taken in a trial of Ad26.COV2.S vaccine versus placebo. The receptors originated from a person between 18 and 59 years old who received the Ad26.COV2.S COVID-19 vaccine or a placebo. CDR3s include the opening cysteine and the closing phenylalanine or tryptophan. A D gene is named only where the DNA matches it firmly. Clone size is stated in some rows and not others, as once, few, many or a class when expanded.

j_call,d_call,clone_size,v_call,cdr3_aa,cdr3_nt
TRBJ2-3,-,-,TRBV6-6,CASSYAGHTPTDTQYF,TGTGCCAGCAGTTACGCAGGACACACACCCACAGATACGCAGTATTTT
TRBJ1-4,-,-,TRBV27,CASSSSGGFEKLFF,TGTGCCAGCAGTTCCTCGGGGGGCTTTGAAAAACTGTTTTTT
TRBJ2-3,-,-,TRBV13,CASSLVRADTQYF,TGTGCCAGCAGCTTAGTCCGGGCAGATACGCAGTATTTT
TRBJ2-1,-,-,TRBV27,CASSFAGRSYNEQFF,TGTGCCAGCAGTTTCGCGGGACGGTCCTACAATGAGCAGTTCTTC
TRBJ2-5,TRBD1,-,TRBV6-6,CASRPTTGSETQYF,TGTGCCAGCAGACCAACGACAGGGTCTGAGACCCAGTACTTC
TRBJ1-5,-,-,TRBV4-2,CASSQDLGQPNQPQHF,TGTGCCAGCAGCCAAGATCTGGGGCAGCCCAATCAGCCCCAGCATTTT
TRBJ2-3,TRBD2,-,TRBV5-6,CASSLDLAGGTDTQYF,TGTGCCAGCAGCTTGGACCTAGCGGGGGGCACAGATACGCAGTATTTT
TRBJ1-5,-,few,TRBV29-1,CSVEAGGNQPQHF,TGCAGCGTTGAAGCGGGGGGCAATCAGCCCCAGCATTTT
TRBJ2-7,TRBD1,-,TRBV9,CASSQSPGQAYEQYF,TGTGCCAGCAGCCAATCGCCGGGACAGGCCTACGAGCAGTACTTC
TRBJ2-1,-,-,TRBV9,CASSVTGVTYNEQFF,TGTGCCAGCAGCGTAACAGGAGTCACCTACAATGAGCAGTTCTTC
TRBJ2-1,-,-,TRBV7-3,CASSLTQGSSYNEQFF,TGTGCCAGCAGCTTAACGCAAGGGAGCTCCTACAATGAGCAGTTCTTC
TRBJ2-7,TRBD2,few,TRBV2,CASVGGSAYEQYF,TGTGCCAGCGTGGGCGGGAGTGCCTACGAGCAGTACTTC
TRBJ2-2,-,-,TRBV19,CASRRRAYTGELFF,TGTGCCAGTAGGAGGAGGGCCTACACCGGGGAGCTGTTTTTT
TRBJ1-2,-,-,TRBV13,CASSGPGRTAGYTF,TGTGCCAGCAGCGGACCGGGACGGACGGCCGGCTACACCTTC
TRBJ2-1,TRBD2,-,TRBV28,CASRIRGTSGAHEQFF,TGTGCCAGCAGAATTCGAGGGACTAGCGGGGCACATGAGCAGTTCTTC
TRBJ2-1,-,-,TRBV5-8,CASSLVVVSSYNEQFF,TGTGCCAGCAGCTTGGTTGTCGTGAGCTCCTACAATGAGCAGTTCTTC
TRBJ2-1,TRBD2,-,TRBV27,CASASGRAREQFF,TGTGCCAGCGCTAGCGGGAGGGCCCGTGAGCAGTTCTTC
TRBJ1-1,-,-,TRBV7-2,CASSLMTGNTEAFF,TGTGCCAGCAGTTTGATGACAGGGAACACTGAAGCTTTCTTT
TRBJ1-4,-,-,TRBV5-1,CASSLAGPTINEKLFF,TGCGCCAGCAGCTTGGCGGGACCGACAATTAATGAAAAACTGTTTTTT
TRBJ2-7,TRBD1,-,TRBV3-1/TRBV3-2,CASSHTGTGYEQYF,TGTGCCAGCAGCCACACCGGGACAGGCTACGAGCAGTACTTC
TRBJ2-3,-,-,TRBV6-5,CASWDTGGGTDTQYF,TGTGCCAGCTGGGACACCGGGGGTGGCACAGATACGCAGTATTTT
TRBJ1-1,TRBD1,once,TRBV15,CATSRINRGQTEAFF,TGTGCCACCAGCAGGATCAACAGGGGGCAAACTGAAGCTTTCTTT
TRBJ2-2,-,-,TRBV5-1,CASSLGITENTGELFF,TGCGCCAGCAGCTTGGGCATTACAGAGAACACCGGGGAGCTGTTTTTT
TRBJ1-4,-,-,TRBV9,CASSPPGGPVGKLFF,TGTGCCAGCAGCCCCCCCGGGGGCCCGGTAGGAAAACTGTTTTTT
TRBJ1-6,-,few,TRBV28,CASIHLGTRDSPLHF,TGTGCCAGCATTCATCTCGGGACAAGGGATTCACCCCTCCACTTT
TRBJ2-1,TRBD2,-,TRBV7-2,CASSLVGTSGYNEQFF,TGTGCCAGCAGCTTAGTGGGGACTAGCGGTTACAATGAGCAGTTCTTC
TRBJ1-2,-,-,TRBV7-6,CASSLGWNYGYTF,TGTGCCAGCAGCTTAGGGTGGAACTATGGCTACACCTTC
TRBJ1-5,-,-,TRBV28,CASSLFAPTEGNQPQHF,TGTGCCAGCAGTTTATTCGCCCCTACAGAGGGCAATCAGCCCCAGCATTTT
TRBJ2-2,-,-,TRBV4-3,CASSPYLSGPGELFF,TGCGCCAGCAGCCCATACCTCTCAGGGCCCGGGGAGCTGTTTTTT
TRBJ2-7,-,-,TRBV6-4,CASSDEGLPYEQYF,TGTGCCAGCAGTGATGAGGGACTTCCCTACGAGCAGTACTTC